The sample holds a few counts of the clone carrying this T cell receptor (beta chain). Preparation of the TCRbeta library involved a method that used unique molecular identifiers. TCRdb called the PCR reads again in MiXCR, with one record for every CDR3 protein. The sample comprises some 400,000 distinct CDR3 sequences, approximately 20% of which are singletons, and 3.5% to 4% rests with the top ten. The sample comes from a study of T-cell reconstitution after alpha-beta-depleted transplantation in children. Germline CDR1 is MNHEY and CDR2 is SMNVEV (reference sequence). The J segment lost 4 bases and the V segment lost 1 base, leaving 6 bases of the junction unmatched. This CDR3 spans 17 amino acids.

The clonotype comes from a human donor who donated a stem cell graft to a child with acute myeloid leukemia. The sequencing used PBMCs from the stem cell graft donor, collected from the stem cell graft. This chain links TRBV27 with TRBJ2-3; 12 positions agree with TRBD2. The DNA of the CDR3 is TGTGCCAGCAGTTTATGGCTAGCGGGAGGGCCGGCAGATACGCAGTATTTT. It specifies CASSLWLAGGPADTQYF.